This TCR beta chain is from a study of cytotoxic CD8 clonotypes in ibrutinib-treated CLL (dated by TCRdb to the early 2020s). Regarding the complete study: The cohort was composed of 11 relapsed/refractory and around 15 treatment-naive patients; IGHV unmutated status was identified in under 18 patients. Longitudinal samples were obtainable from about 30% of the roughly 90 participants in the trial. Samples at response were collected after a median of about twelve months of treatment, with a range of about 6 to 40 months. Cryopreserved peripheral blood mononuclear cells were collected at three points: before therapy, at response, and at either sustained remission or disease progression. On average, each sample yielded roughly 260,000 productive templates and around 98,000 productive rearrangements. Partial responses were observed in around 25 patients and complete responses in 2; after a median follow-up of roughly 62 months, remission was maintained in roughly 15 patients and progression was observed in approximately twelve.

What the authors observed across the whole study: Sustained-remission and progressing patients did not have matched sampling times, and lymph node repertoires were not examined. Public clonotypes were rare and either shrank or stayed stable during treatment, and the rise in clonality at ibrutinib response reflected expansion of private clonotypes. Clonality rose at ibrutinib response, remained stable during sustained remission, and dropped back toward baseline at progression. Baseline clonality exceeded that of age-matched healthy donors and correlated strongly with circulating CD8+ T-cell counts.

The cysteine opens and the phenylalanine closes a CDR3 of 14 amino acids. The kept DNA is CDR3 alone, 42 bases in frame from the first base. From the germline V gene, CDR1 is SGHTA and CDR2 is FQGNSA. The germline ends are 12 bases apart after V is trimmed by 3 bases and J by 6 bases. As to this clone: Its antigen is currently not known. Base qualities are not at hand, and no much larger clone is one base apart.

On a MiSeq, deep resolution sequencing aimed for a depth between 1 in 1 million and 1 in 200,000 T cells, with each clonotype covered approximately 9.8x on average. The immunoSEQ hsTCRB Kit was used to generate the TCR beta libraries. On the study's bioinformatics: The data were analyzed with ImmunoSEQ Analyzer and ImmunoSEQ Data Assistant, and V, D and J gene assignments followed IMGT definitions. Clonality, which ranges from 0 to 1, was calculated as one minus the normalized Shannon entropy of productive rearrangement frequencies. Only overrepresented clonotypes making up at least 0.05% of the repertoire of each patient were included in the public clonotype analysis. Some 14 age-matched healthy donor repertoires from immuneACCESS served as clonality controls. TCRdb took over this immuneACCESS table, retaining in-frame rearrangements with V and J assigned. Such tables are incomplete; in checked studies, under half of the missing clones stem from an unresolved V gene, and the remainder is unexplained. V and J calls and clone size are copied from that table; D and trimming were computed from the DNA. The sample profile shows roughly 18,000 clones; 65% to 85% of them were found once. Under 7% of the sample comes from the top ten.

Roughly 2 micrograms of genomic DNA were extracted from cryopreserved PBMCs for TCR beta library preparation. High-throughput TCR beta sequencing was performed on longitudinal blood samples from CLL patients receiving ibrutinib monotherapy. Patients were enrolled in a phase 2 open-label single-center ibrutinib monotherapy trial. The sequence is built from TRBV7-2 and TRBJ2-1; TRBD1 is perhaps the D gene, given 6 matching bases. The TCR was taken from a human donor with chronic lymphocytic leukemia. This sample comprised PBMCs, obtained before ibrutinib treatment. CDR3 loop: CASSFDPGVNEQFF. The DNA is as follows: TGTGCCAGCAGCTTCGACCCAGGGGTCAATGAGCAGTTCTTC.